This T cell receptor (beta chain) stems from a study of cytomegalovirus exposure and HLA in healthy donors (TCRdb year 2017). A note on the overall study: An earlier analysis of approximately 640 of the donors reported more than 250 Gb of sequence data and some 100 million unique TCR beta sequences from 150 million to 200 million T cells. About 280 gigabases of sequencing data and tens of millions of unique TCR sequences were included in an early release covering around 600 HLA-typed donors. Among the 398 genotyped donors, approximately 77% belonged to the genetic ancestry cluster associated with self-reported Caucasian donors. The study aimed to test whether cataloging public T cell receptors could reveal signatures of past pathogen exposure. The study used immunosequencing to profile the T cell repertoires of approximately 690 subjects and linked those repertoires to cytomegalovirus serostatus. Along with the approximately 650-subject first cohort, a separate validation cohort of approximately 110 different subjects was used. The study combined high-throughput TCR immunosequencing, statistical association of individual TCRs with disease status, and machine learning to predict cytomegalovirus infection status. A later analysis re-analyzed previously published TCR beta repertoires from 600 to 850 donors and added high-resolution HLA genotyping to study TCR occurrence patterns. Rather than drawing on any new phenotypic data, the later analysis identified candidate immune exposures from TCR beta sequences and the way those sequences occurred across donors. In an earlier analysis of roughly 600 of the donors, high-throughput TCR beta sequencing was used to judge whether each TCR beta V gene segment behaved as functional or pseudogenic. Donor age, sex, ethnicity and CMV serostatus were compiled alongside the repertoire data. A later genetic analysis used genome-wide SNP genotypes for about three fifths of the 666 donors, treating that subset as a discovery cohort. Every discovery cohort repertoire had been produced on one sequencing platform. HLA typing covered class I and class II loci at four-digit resolution. The number of donors typed differed by locus, with 629-630 for A, B, C, DRB1 and DQB1, around 500 for DQA1, 600 to 610 for DPA1, and some 470 for DPB1. Because of strong linkage in the cohort, roughly five DR-DQ haplotypes were treated as single units for association and clustering. Across some 400 genotyped donors of the cohort, an average of 235,054 unique TCR beta nucleotide sequences per donor were sequenced, and about a sixth of those sequences were non-productive. Beyond this particular receptor, the publication reports: In the study, some 160 TCR beta chains were listed as associated with cytomegalovirus. When HLA alleles, especially DR and DQ, strongly co-occurred, TCR associations were difficult to assign to individual alleles. Immune exposure information for the cohort was limited to CMV serostatus. A group of highly shared sequence variants was considered likely to be a technical artifact of the sequencing pipeline. In an earlier analysis of some 500 of the donors, most TCR beta V segments appeared in productive rearrangements about 90% or about 30% of the time, broadly matching IMGT annotations. Cytomegalovirus status was reported to be diagnosed by the classifier with high specificity and sensitivity in both the original and validation cohorts. The presence/absence analyses assumed that sequencing depth was roughly uniform across donors, and that assumption may not be true. Linkage disequilibrium might explain the correlated functional status among segregating V segments, but an unknown experimental factor could not be excluded. Some IMGT-functional V segments, including TRBV6-2 and TRBV6-3, could not be distinguished by the 87-base-pair reads and were therefore excluded. Because HLA typing was unavailable for some donors at each locus, only the typed subset was used in association tests. A later genetic analysis reported fewer N-insertions in productive TCRs among donors in an Asian-associated ancestry cluster than the roughly 700-donor mean. In a later analysis, the rate of TCR association differed among HLA loci, with DRB1 alleles having the most associated TCRs and HLA-C alleles having the fewest. Because counts were too low, about 15 rarely observed V segments, including chromosome 9 orphons, were left out of the earlier analysis of 587 of the donors. Specific HLA alleles were associated with around 18,000 TCR beta sequences at a false discovery rate of 0.05 in a later analysis. In a later genetic analysis, a missense DCLRE1C variant was associated with V-gene and J-gene trimming of TCR beta chains, and the association was replicated in an independent cohort. Three of the identified cytomegalovirus-associated TCR beta chains were confirmed in vitro to be specific for cytomegalovirus antigens. This cohort had only TCR beta chains sequenced, and the lack of alpha or paired-chain data limited which features could be detected. Compared with equally common non-associated chains, HLA-associated TCR beta chains in a later analysis were more clonally expanded and had lower generation probabilities. Most CMV-associated TCR beta chains appeared to be HLA-restricted in a later analysis, and the HLA associations seemed to be driven largely by CMV exposure. In a later analysis, several top co-occurrence clusters were reported to appear linked to parvovirus B19, influenza, CMV and Epstein-Barr virus. A further reported finding was that TCR beta sequences accurately predicted the HLA-A and HLA-B alleles for most subjects in the first cohort. Most TCR sequences were observed very rarely across donors, whereas some public TCRs were present in many individuals. According to the authors, the approach could potentially be generalized to other disease states and immunological phenotypes.

To note about this clone: Its antigen is not yet known.

Trimming costs V 0 bases and J 1 base, and their ends lie 13 bases apart. The CDR3 goes from the cysteine to the phenylalanine over 16 residues. Only the CDR3 part of the read is kept: 48 bases, read in frame from the first base. The germline V gene yields SGHRS for CDR1 and YFSETQ for CDR2. The library was built by means of the immunoSEQ multiplex PCR assay. For the multiplex PCR, a mixture combining 60 forward primers for TCR Vbeta segments and 13 reverse primers for TCR Jbeta segments was used. The CDR3 region of rearranged TCR beta genes was amplified from genomic DNA with a multiplex PCR assay. The amplified TCR beta libraries were sequenced on the Illumina HiSeq System as 87-base-pair reads. The study's own analysis went as follows. A later analysis counted about 76 million unique TCR beta chains across the 500 to 850 repertoires, and some 11 million of these chains were shared by at least two donors. Raw reads were error-corrected and collapsed into unique sequences with a nearest-neighbor algorithm that merged closely related sequences to remove PCR and sequencing errors. V, D and J gene segments were assigned by aligning CDR3 sequences to IMGT reference sequences. For a sequence to be retained, at least a six-nucleotide match to both a V gene segment and a J gene segment was required. Rearrangements were called productive when the CDR3 lacked stop codons and stayed in frame with V and J; all others were non-productive. Following IMGT convention, CDR3 was defined as the stretch from the second conserved V-encoded cysteine up to the conserved J-encoded phenylalanine. The earlier analysis of a few hundred of the donors excluded sequences that lacked an unambiguous match to a single V gene segment. An earlier analysis of just under 600 of the donors called V segments functional above 56.7% productive rearrangements and segregating when the between-donor standard deviation exceeded 5%. A statistical classification framework was built to diagnose cytomegalovirus status from the catalog of TCR beta chain sequences. A later analysis assigned V and J genes by comparing TCR nucleotide sequences with IMGT/GENE-DB human TR gene sequences. A later analysis assigned CDR3 sequences and most-parsimonious VDJ recombination scenarios with the TCRdist pipeline. In a later analysis, every TCR beta chain was defined by the combination of its CDR3 amino acid sequence and its V-gene family, and reads without a unique V-gene family were dropped. A later analysis removed 600 or so highly shared, low-generation-probability nucleotide sequences to deal with suspected cross-contamination and a sequencing artifact. In a later analysis, a clonal expansion index for each public chain was calculated from normalized within-repertoire ranks of inferred template counts. Generation probabilities in a later analysis came from a VDJ recombination model fitted to out-of-frame rearrangements, and those results were checked against IGoR. A later analysis scored TCR-TCR, TCR-HLA and TCR-CMV co-occurrence with hypergeometric tests, applying a repertoire-size bias correction to TCR pairs. False discovery rates were estimated in a later analysis by permuting HLA or CMV assignments 20 times. In a later analysis, co-occurring TCRs were grouped using DBSCAN, with TCRdist sequence similarity added in when clustering inside HLA-allele-positive subsets. Repertoires with fewer than 30,000 or more than 120,000 public chains, plus five repertoires with anomalous nucleotide sharing, were excluded from co-occurrence clustering. In TCRdb, the immuneACCESS table is reduced to in-frame sequences with V and J assigned. These tables do not hold every clone; where another copy was compared, an unresolved V gene accounts for under half, and the others remain unexplained. That table supplies the V and J calls and clone size; D and trimming were determined from the DNA. The sample table holds roughly 84,000 clones. The biggest ten clones account for approximately 0.63% of the sample.

The cohort comprised around 690 healthy bone marrow donors. At the time of sampling, all cohort members were nominally healthy, though unrecorded immune exposures were likely present. The donor was CMV seronegative and belonged to the group of 350 to 400 seronegative cohort members. Each donor provided a peripheral blood sample, and peripheral blood mononuclear cells were used for TCR beta sequencing. The Qiagen DNeasy Blood Extraction Kit was used to extract genomic DNA from the blood cell samples. The TCR was taken from a man aged 45 to 65 in good health and CMV-seronegative. The V gene is TRBV5-1 and the J gene is TRBJ1-1; the best D guess is TRBD1, with 5 bases matching. Source material: PBMCs. The DNA reads as follows: TGCGCCAGCAGCTTGGCCTATGGGAGGGGGAACACTGAAGCTTTCTTT. It translates as CASSLAYGRGNTEAFF.